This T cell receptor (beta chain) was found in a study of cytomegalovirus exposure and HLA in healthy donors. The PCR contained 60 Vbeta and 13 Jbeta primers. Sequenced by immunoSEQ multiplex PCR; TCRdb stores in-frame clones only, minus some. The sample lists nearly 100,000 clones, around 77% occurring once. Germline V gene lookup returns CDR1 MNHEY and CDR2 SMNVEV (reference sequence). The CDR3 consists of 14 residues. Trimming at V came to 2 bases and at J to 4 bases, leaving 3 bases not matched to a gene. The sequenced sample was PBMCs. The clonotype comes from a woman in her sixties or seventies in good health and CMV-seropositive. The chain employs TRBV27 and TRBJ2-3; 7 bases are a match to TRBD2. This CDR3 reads CASSLGGRADTQYF. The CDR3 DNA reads TGTGCCAGCAGTTTAGGGGGGAGGGCAGATACGCAGTATTTT.